This T cell receptor (beta chain) is from a study of cytomegalovirus exposure and HLA in healthy donors. Overall study results and limits: The majority of CMV-associated TCR beta chains were reported as apparently HLA-restricted in a later analysis. Later work associated roughly 17,000 TCR beta sequences with HLA alleles at 0.05 false discovery rate.

PCR primers comprised 60 Vbeta and 13 Jbeta primers. The table came from immunoSEQ multiplex PCR; TCRdb's copy has only in-frame clones and leaves some out. The sample consists of fewer than 250,000 clones, 81% of them appearing once. The donors were healthy bone marrow donors. CDR3 length equals 15 residues. The germline gives CDR1 KGHSH, CDR2 LQKENI. The junction had 4 bases not matched to a gene; V was cut back by 4 bases and J by 2 bases. As for this clone: The antigen is undetermined.

The sequenced sample was PBMCs. The receptor was isolated from a man between 35 and 55 years old in good health and CMV-seropositive. The V and J genes are TRBV18 and TRBJ2-5; 10 nucleotides align to TRBD1. CDR3 region: CASSLGTGAQETQYF. DNA for the CDR3: TGTGCCAGCTCACTTGGGACAGGGGCACAAGAGACCCAGTACTTC.